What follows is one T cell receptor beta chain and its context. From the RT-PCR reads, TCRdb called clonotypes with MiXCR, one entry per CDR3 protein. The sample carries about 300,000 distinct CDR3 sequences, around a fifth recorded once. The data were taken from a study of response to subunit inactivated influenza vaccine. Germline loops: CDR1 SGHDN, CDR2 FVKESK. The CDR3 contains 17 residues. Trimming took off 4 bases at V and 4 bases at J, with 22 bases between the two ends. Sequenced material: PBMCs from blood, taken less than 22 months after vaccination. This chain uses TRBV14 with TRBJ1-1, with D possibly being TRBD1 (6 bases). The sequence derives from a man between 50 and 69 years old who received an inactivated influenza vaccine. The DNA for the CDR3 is TGTGCCAGCAGCCTATCTACGTTAGGGGGGGCGGTCACTGAAGCTTTCTTT. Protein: CASSLSTLGGAVTEAFF.